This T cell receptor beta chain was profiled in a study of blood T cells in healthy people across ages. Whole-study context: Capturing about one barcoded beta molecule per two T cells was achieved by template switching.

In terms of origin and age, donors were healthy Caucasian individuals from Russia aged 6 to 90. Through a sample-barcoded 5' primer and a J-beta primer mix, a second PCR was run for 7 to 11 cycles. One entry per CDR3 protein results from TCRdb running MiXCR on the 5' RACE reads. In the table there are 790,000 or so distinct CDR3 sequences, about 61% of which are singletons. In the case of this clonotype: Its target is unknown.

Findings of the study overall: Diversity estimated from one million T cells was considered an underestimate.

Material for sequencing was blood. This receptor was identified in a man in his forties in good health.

The DNA of the CDR3 is TGCGCCAGCAGCCTAGCCGACAGGGACAATCAGCCCCAGCATTTT. The encoded protein is CASSLADRDNQPQHF. J is TRBJ1-5 and V is TRBV4-1, with 7 bases lining up with TRBD1. The V gene end was trimmed by 4 bases and the J gene end by 3 bases; junction bases not matched to a gene: 6. The CDR3 has 15 residues. Looked up from germline, CDR1 is MGHRA and CDR2 is YSYEKL.